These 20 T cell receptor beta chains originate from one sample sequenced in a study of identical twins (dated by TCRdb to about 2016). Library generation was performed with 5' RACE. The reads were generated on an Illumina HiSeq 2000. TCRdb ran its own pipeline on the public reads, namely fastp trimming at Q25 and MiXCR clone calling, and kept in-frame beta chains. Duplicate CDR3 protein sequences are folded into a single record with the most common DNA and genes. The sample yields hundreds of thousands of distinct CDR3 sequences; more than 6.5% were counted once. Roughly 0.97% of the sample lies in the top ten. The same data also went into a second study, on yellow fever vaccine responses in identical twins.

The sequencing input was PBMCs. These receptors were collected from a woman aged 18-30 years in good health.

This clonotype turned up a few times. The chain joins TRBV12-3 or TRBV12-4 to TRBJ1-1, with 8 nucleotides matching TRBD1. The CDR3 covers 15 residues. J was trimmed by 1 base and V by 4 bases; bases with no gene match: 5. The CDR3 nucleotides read TGTGCCAGCAGTTACCGGGACAGGAGGAACACTGAAGCTTTCTTT. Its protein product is CASSYRDRRNTEAFF.

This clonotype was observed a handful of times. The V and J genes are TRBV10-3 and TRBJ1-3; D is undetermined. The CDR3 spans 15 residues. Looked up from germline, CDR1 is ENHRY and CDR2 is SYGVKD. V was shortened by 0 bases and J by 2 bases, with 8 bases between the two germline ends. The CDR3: CAISESKTAGNTIYF. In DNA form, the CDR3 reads TGTGCCATCAGTGAGTCGAAAACAGCTGGAAACACCATATATTTT.

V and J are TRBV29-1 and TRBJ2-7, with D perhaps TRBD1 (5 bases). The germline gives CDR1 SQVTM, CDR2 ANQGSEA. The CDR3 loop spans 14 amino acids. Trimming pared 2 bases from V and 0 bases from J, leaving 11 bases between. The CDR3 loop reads CSVEMDKSSYEQYF. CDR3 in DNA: TGCAGCGTTGAAATGGACAAGAGCTCCTACGAGCAGTACTTC.

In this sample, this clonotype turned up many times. CDR3 in amino acids: CASSLGGRARANYYEQYF. CDR3 DNA: TGTGCCAGCAGTTTGGGGGGACGGGCTAGAGCGAACTACTACGAGCAGTACTTC. The genes are TRBV28 and TRBJ2-7; a possible D gene is TRBD2 (6 bases). Germline assignment: CDR1 MDHEN and CDR2 SYDVKM. The CDR3 contains 18 residues. Between the trimmed V and J ends, which lost 3 bases and 3 bases, there was a span of 24 bases.

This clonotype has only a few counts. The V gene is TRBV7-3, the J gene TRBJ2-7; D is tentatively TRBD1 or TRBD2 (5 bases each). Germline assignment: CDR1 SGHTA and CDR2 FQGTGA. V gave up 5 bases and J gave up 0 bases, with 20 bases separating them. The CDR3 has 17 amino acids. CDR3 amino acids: CASSMGPEKGGSYEQYF. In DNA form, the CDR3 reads TGTGCCAGCAGCATGGGACCGGAGAAAGGAGGCTCCTACGAGCAGTACTTC. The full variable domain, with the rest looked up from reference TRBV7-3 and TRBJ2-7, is GAGVSQTPSNKVTEKGKYVELRCDPISGHTALYWYRQSLGQGPEFLIYFQGTGAADDSGLPNDRFFAVRPEGSVSTLKIQRTERGDSAVYLCASSMGPEKGGSYEQYFGPGTRLTVT.

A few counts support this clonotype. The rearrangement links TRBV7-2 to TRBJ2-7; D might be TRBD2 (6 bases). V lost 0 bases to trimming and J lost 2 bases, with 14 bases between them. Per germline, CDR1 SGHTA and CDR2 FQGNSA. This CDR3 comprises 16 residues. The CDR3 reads CASSLAGTALPYEQYF. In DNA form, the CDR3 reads TGTGCCAGCAGCTTAGCCGGGACTGCACTACCCTACGAGCAGTACTTC.

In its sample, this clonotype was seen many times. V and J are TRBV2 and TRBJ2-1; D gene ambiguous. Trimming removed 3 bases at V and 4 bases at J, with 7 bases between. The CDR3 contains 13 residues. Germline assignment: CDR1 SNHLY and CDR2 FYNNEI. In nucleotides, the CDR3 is TGTGCCAGCAGTGATTCTCCTTACAATGAGCAGTTCTTC. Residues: CASSDSPYNEQFF.

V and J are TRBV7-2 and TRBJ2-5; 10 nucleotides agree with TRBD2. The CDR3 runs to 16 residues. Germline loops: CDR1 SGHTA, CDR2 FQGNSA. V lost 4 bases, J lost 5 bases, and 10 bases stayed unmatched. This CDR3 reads CASSSRTSGGSETQYF. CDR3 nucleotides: TGTGCCAGCAGCTCCCGGACTAGCGGAGGGTCGGAGACCCAGTACTTC.

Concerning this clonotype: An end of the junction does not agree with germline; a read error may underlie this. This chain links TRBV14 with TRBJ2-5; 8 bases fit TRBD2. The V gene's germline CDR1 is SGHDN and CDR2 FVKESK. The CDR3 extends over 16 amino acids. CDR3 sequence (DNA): TGTGCCGGCAGCCAAGATTACGGGAGGGCTGGAGAGACCCAGTACTTC. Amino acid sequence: CAGSQDYGRAGETQYF.

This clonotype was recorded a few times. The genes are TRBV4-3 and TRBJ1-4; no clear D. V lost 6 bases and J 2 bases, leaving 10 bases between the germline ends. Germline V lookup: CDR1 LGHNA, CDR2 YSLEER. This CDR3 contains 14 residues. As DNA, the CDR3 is TGCGCCAGCAGTAGTTGGCCTACTAATGAAAAACTGTTTTTT. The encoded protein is CASSSWPTNEKLFF.

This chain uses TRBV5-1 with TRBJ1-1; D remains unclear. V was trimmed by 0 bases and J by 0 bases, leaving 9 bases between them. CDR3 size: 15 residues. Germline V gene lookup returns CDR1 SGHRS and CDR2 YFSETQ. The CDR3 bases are TGCGCCAGCAGCTTGGGCCAGATGATGAACACTGAAGCTTTCTTT. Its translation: CASSLGQMMNTEAFF.

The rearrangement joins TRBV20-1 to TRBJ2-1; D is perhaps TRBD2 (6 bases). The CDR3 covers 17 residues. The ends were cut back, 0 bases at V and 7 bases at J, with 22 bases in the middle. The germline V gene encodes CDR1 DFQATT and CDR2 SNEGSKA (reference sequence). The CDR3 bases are TGCAGTGCTAGAGATATGGAGGGAGTTACCGTTTTTAATGAGCAGTTCTTC. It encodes CSARDMEGVTVFNEQFF.

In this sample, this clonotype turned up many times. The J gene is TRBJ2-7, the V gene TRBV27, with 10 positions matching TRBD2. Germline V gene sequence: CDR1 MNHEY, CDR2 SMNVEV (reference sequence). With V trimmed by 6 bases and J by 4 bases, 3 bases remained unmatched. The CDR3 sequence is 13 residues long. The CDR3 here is CASSIAGGYEQYF. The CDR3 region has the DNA TGTGCCAGCAGCATAGCGGGAGGTTACGAGCAGTACTTC.

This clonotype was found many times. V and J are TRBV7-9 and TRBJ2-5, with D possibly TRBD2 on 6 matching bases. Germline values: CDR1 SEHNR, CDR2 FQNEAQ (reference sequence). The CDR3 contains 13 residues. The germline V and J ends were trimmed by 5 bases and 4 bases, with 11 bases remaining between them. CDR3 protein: CASSEPAGETQYF. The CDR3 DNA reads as TGTGCCAGCAGCGAACCAGCGGGAGAGACCCAGTACTTC. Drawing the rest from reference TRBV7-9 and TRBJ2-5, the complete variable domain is DTGVSQNPRHKITKRGQNVTFRCDPISEHNRLYWYRQTLGQGPEFLTYFQNEAQLEKSRLLSDRFSAERPKGSFSTLEIQRTEQGDSAMYLCASSEPAGETQYFGPGTRLLVL.

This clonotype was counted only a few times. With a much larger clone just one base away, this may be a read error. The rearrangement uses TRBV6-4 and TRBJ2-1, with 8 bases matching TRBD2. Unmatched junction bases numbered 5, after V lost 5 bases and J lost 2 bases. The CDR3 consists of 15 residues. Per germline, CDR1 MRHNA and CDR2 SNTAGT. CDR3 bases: TGTGCCAGCAGTCGAAGCGGGGGCACCTACAATGAGCAGTTCTTC. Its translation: CASSRSGGTYNEQFF.

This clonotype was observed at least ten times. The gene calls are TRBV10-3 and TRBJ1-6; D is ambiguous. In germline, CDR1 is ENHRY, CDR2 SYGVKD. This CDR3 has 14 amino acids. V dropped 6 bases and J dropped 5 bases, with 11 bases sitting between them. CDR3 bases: TGTGCCATCAGACCGGACGGAGATAATTCACCCCTCCACTTT. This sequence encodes CAIRPDGDNSPLHF.

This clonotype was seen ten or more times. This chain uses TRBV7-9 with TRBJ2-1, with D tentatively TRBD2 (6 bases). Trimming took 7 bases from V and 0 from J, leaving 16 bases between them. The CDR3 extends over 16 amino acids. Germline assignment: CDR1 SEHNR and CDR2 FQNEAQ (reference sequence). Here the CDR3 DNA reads TGTGCCAGCACTCAAACGGGGGAGAGCTCCTACAATGAGCAGTTCTTC. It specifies CASTQTGESSYNEQFF.

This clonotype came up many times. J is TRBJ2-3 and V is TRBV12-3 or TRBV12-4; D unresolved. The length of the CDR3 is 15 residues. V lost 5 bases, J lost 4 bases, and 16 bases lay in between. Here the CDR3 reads CASSPPSASADTQYF. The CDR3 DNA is TGTGCCAGCAGTCCCCCCTCGGCTAGTGCAGATACGCAGTATTTT.

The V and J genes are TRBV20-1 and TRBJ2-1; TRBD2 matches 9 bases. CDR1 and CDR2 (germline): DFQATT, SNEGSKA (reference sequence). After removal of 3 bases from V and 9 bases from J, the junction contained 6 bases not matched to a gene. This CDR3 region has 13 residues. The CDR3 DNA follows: TGCAGTGCTAGGGGGCGGGGGGGCGGTGAGCAGTTCTTC. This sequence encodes CSARGRGGGEQFF.

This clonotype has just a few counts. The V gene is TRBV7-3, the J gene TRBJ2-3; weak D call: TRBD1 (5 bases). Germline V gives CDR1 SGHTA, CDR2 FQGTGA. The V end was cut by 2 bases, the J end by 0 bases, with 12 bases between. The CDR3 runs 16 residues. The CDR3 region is CASSLGMGPSTDTQYF. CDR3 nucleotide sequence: TGTGCCAGCAGCTTAGGTATGGGGCCGAGCACAGATACGCAGTATTTT. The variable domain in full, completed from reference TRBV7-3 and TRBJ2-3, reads GAGVSQTPSNKVTEKGKYVELRCDPISGHTALYWYRQSLGQGPEFLIYFQGTGAADDSGLPNDRFFAVRPEGSVSTLKIQRTERGDSAVYLCASSLGMGPSTDTQYFGPGTRLTVL.